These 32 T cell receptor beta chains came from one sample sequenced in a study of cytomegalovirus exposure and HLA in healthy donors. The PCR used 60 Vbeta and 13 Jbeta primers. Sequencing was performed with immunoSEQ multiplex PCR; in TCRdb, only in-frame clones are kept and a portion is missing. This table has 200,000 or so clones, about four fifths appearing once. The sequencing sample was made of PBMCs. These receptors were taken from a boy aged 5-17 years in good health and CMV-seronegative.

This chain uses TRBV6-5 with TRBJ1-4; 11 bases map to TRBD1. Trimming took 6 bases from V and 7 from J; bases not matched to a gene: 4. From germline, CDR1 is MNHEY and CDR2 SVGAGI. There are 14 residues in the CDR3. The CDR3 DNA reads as TGTGCCAGCAGGAGGGACAGGGGGGGTGAAAAACTGTTTTTT. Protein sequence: CASRRDRGGEKLFF.

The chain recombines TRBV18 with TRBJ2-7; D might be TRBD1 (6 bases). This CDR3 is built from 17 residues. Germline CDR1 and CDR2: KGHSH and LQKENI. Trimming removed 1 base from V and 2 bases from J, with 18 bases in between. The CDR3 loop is CASSPLRTAVNTYEQYF. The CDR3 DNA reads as TGTGCCAGCTCACCACTTAGGACAGCCGTTAACACCTACGAGCAGTACTTC.

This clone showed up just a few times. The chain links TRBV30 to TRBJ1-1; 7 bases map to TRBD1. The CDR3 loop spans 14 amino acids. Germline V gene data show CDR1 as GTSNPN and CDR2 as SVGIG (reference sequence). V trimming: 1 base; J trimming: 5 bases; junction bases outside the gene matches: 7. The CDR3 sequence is CAWSAGDSGTEAFF. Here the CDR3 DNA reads TGTGCCTGGAGTGCCGGGGACAGCGGGACTGAAGCTTTCTTT.

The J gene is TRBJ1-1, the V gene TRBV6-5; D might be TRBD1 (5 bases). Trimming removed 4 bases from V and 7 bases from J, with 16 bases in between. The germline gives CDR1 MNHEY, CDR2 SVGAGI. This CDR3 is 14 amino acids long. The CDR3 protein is CASSSPGRGGEAFF. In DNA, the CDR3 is TGTGCCAGCAGTTCCCCGGGGAGGGGCGGTGAAGCTTTCTTT.

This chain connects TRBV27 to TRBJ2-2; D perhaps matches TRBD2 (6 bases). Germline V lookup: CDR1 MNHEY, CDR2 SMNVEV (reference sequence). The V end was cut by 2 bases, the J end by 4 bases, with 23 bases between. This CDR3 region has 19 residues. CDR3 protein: CASSLLGLPSPRGTGELFF. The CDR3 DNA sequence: TGTGCCAGCAGTTTACTCGGCTTACCCAGCCCGCGGGGCACCGGGGAGCTGTTTTTT.

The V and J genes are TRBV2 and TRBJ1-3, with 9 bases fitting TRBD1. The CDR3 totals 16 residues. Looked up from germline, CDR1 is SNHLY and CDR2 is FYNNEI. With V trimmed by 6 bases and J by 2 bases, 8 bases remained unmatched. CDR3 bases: TGTGCCAGCAGGGCGGGGACAGGGAGGACTGGAAACACCATATATTTT. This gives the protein CASRAGTGRTGNTIYF.

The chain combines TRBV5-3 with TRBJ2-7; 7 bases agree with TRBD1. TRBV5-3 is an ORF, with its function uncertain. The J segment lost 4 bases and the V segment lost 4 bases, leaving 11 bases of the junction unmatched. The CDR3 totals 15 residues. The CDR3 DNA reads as TGTGCCAGAAGCATTCGACAGGGTAAATATTACGAGCAGTACTTC. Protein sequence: CARSIRQGKYYEQYF.

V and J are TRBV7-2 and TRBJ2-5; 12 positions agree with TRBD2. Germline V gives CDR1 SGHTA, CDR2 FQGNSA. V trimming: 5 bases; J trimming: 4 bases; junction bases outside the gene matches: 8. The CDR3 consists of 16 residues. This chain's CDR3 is CASSPRLAGGRETQYF. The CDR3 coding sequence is TGTGCCAGCAGCCCCAGGCTAGCGGGGGGGCGAGAGACCCAGTACTTC.

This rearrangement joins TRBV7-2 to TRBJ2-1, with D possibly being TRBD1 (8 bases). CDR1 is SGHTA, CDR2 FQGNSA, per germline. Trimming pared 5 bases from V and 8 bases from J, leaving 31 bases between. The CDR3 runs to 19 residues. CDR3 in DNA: TGTGCCAGCAGCACCTGGGACAGGCGTTGGGGACTAAAATCCCATGAGCAGTTCTTC. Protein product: CASSTWDRRWGLKSHEQFF.

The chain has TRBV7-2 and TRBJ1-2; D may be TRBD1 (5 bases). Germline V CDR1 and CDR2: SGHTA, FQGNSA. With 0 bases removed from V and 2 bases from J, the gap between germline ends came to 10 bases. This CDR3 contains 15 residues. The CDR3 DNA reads TGTGCCAGCAGCTTAGCCTATGGGGGGAACTATGGCTACACCTTC. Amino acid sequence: CASSLAYGGNYGYTF.

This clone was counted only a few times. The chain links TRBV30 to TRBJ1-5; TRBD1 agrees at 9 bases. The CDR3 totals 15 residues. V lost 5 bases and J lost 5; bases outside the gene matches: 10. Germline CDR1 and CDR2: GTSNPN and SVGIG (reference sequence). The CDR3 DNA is TGTGCCTGGGGGGACAGGGCCTTACCTTATCAGCCCCAGCATTTT. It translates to CAWGDRALPYQPQHF.

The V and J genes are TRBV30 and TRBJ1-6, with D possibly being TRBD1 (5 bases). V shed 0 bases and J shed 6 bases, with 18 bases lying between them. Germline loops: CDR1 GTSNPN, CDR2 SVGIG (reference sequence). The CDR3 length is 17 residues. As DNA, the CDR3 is TGTGCCTGGAGTGTCGACAGACCGGGCTACTTTAATTCACCCCTCCACTTT. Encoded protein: CAWSVDRPGYFNSPLHF.

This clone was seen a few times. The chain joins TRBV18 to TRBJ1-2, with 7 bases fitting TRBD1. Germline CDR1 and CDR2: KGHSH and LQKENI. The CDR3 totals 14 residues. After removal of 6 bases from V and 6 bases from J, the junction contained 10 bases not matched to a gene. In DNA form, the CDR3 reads TGTGCCAGCTCTCCCGGACAGGTTATAAATGGCTACACCTTC. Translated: CASSPGQVINGYTF.

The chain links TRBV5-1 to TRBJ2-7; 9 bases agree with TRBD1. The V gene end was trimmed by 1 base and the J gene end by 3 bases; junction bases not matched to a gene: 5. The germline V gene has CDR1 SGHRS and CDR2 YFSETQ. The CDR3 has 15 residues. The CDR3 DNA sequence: TGCGCCAGCAGCTTGACGACAGGGGGAGTCTACGAGCAGTACTTC. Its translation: CASSLTTGGVYEQYF.

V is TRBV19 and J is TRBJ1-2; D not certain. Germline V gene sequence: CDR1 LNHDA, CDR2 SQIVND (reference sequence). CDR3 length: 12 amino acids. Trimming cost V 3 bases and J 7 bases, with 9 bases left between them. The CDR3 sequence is CASSIFSFGYTF. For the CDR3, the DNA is TGTGCCAGTAGTATCTTCTCCTTTGGCTACACCTTC.

CDR3 coding DNA: TGTGCCAGCAAGGGAGAACCGAATAAATACAATGAGCAGTTCTTC. Translating gives CASKGEPNKYNEQFF. V gene TRBV6-5 combines with J gene TRBJ2-1, with a tentative D call TRBD2 (5 bases). CDR1 and CDR2 (germline): MNHEY, SVGAGI. The CDR3 sequence is 15 residues long. Trimming left V 7 bases short and J 4 bases short, with 17 bases between.

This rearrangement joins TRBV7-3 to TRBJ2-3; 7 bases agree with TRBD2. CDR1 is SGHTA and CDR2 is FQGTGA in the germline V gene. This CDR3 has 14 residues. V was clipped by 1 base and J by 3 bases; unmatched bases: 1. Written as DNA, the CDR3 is TGTGCCAGCAGCTTAAGCGGGGGTACAGATACGCAGTATTTT. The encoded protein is CASSLSGGTDTQYF.

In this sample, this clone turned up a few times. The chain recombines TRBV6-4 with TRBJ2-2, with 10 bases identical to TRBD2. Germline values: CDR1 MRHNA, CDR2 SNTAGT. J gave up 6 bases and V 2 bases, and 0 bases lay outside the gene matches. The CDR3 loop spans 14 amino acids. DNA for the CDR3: TGTGCCAGCAGTGACAGCGGGGGGGCCGGGGAGCTGTTTTTT. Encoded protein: CASSDSGGAGELFF.

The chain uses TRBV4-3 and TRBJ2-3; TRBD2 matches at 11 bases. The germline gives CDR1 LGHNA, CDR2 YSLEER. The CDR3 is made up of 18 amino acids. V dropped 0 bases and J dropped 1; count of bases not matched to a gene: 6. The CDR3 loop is CASSQDWELAGGTDTQYF. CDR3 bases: TGCGCCAGCAGCCAAGATTGGGAACTAGCGGGGGGCACAGATACGCAGTATTTT.

The CDR3 region is CASSHLGQGREQYF. In nucleotides, the CDR3 is TGTGCCAGCAGCCACCTAGGACAGGGACGCGAGCAGTACTTC. The chain joins TRBV7-2 to TRBJ2-5, with 8 bases identical to TRBD1. The J call may be faulty, since TRBJ2-7 better matches the DNA end. Germline lookup yields CDR1 SGHTA and CDR2 FQGNSA. The length of the CDR3 is 14 residues.

The CDR3 loop is CASSLGLAGLQETQYF. Written as DNA, the CDR3 is TGTGCCAGCAGCTTAGGACTAGCGGGCCTCCAAGAGACCCAGTACTTC. The chain joins TRBV7-9 to TRBJ2-5, with 10 bases that match TRBD2. Germline-derived CDR1 and CDR2 are SEHNR and FQNEAQ (reference sequence). CDR3 length equals 16 residues. The V segment lost 1 base and the J segment 1 base; nucleotides outside the gene matches: 3.

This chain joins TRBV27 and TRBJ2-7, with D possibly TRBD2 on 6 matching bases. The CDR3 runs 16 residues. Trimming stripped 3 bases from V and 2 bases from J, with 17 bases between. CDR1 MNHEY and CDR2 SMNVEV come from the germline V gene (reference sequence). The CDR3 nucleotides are TGTGCCAGCAGTTTCGGGGGTCCGGCAGAGGCCTACGAGCAGTACTTC. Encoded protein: CASSFGGPAEAYEQYF.

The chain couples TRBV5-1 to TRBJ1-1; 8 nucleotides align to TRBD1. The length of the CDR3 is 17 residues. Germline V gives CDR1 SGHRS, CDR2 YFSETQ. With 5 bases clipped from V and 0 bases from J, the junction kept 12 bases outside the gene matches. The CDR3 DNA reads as TGCGCCAGCAGTTCCCTCTGGACAGGGTCGATGAACACTGAAGCTTTCTTT. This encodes CASSSLWTGSMNTEAFF.

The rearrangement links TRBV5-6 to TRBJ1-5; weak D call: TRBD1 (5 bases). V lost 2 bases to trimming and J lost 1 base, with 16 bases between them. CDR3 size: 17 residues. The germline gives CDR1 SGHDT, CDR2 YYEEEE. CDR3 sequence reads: CASSFGRGMGSNQPQHF. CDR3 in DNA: TGTGCCAGCAGCTTCGGAAGGGGTATGGGGAGCAATCAGCCCCAGCATTTT.

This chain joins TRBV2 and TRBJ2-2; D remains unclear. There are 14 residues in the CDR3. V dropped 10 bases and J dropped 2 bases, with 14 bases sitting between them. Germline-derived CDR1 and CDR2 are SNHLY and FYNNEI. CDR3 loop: CATTPGSNTGELFF. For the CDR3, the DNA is TGTGCCACCACCCCCGGGTCAAACACCGGGGAGCTGTTTTTT.

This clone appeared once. CDR3 amino acids: CASSSGQISNQPQHF. The CDR3 nucleotides read TGTGCCAGCAGTTCGGGACAGATTAGCAATCAGCCCCAGCATTTT. This chain connects TRBV28 to TRBJ1-5; 7 nucleotides agree with TRBD1. The CDR3 length is 15 residues. Germline V gene lookup returns CDR1 MDHEN and CDR2 SYDVKM. Trimming cost V 4 bases and J 0 bases; bases outside gene matches: 3. The whole variable domain, filled in from reference TRBV28 and TRBJ1-5, reads DVKVTQSSRYLVKRTGEKVFLECVQDMDHENMFWYRQDPGLGLRLIYFSYDVKMKEKGDIPEGYSVSREKKERFSLILESASTNQTSMYLCASSSGQISNQPQHFGDGTRLSIL.

CDR3 residues: CASSVKKTVALTNYGYTF. As DNA, the CDR3 is TGTGCCAGCAGTGTTAAAAAGACAGTAGCTCTAACTAACTATGGCTACACCTTC. The V gene is TRBV2, the J gene TRBJ1-2, with D perhaps TRBD1 (5 bases). The CDR3 totals 18 residues. Per the germline V gene, CDR1 is SNHLY and CDR2 is FYNNEI. Trimming removed 4 bases from V and 0 bases from J, with 21 bases in between.

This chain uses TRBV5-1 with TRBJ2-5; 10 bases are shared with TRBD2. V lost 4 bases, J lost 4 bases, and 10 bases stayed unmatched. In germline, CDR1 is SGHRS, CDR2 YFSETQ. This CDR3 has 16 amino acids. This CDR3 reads CASSPTIAGGTETQYF. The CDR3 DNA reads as TGCGCCAGCAGCCCCACCATAGCGGGGGGTACAGAGACCCAGTACTTC. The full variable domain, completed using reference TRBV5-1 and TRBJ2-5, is KAGVTQTPRYLIKTRGQQVTLSCSPISGHRSVSWYQQTPGQGLQFLFEYFSETQRNKGNFPGRFSGRQFSNSRSEMNVSTLELGDSALYLCASSPTIAGGTETQYFGPGTRLLVL.

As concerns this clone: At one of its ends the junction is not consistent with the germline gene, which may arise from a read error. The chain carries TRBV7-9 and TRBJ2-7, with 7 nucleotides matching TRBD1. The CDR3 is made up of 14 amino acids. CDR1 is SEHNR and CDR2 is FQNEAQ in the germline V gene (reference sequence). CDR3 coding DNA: TGTGCCAGCAGCTTAGCCGAGACAGGGTACGGGCAGTACTTC. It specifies CASSLAETGYGQYF.

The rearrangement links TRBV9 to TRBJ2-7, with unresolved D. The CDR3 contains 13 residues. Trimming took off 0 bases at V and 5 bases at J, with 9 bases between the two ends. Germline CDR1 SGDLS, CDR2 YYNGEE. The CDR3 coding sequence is TGTGCCAGCAGCGTAGACAGCCGCAACGAGCAGTACTTC. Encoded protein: CASSVDSRNEQYF.

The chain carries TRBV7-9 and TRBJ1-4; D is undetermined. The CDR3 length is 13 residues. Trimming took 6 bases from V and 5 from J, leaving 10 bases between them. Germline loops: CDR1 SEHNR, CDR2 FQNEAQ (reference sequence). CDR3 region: CASRTRGNEKLFF. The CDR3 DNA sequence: TGTGCCAGCAGAACACGGGGAAATGAAAAACTGTTTTTT. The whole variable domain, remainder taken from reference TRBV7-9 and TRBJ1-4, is DTGVSQNPRHKITKRGQNVTFRCDPISEHNRLYWYRQTLGQGPEFLTYFQNEAQLEKSRLLSDRFSAERPKGSFSTLEIQRTEQGDSAMYLCASRTRGNEKLFFGSGTQLSVL.

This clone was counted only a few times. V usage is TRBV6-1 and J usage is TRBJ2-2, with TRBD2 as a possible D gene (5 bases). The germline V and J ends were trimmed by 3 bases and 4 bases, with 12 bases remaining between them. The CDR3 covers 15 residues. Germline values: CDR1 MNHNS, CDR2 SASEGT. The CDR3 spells CASSDPPRGTGELFF. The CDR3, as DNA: TGTGCCAGCAGTGACCCCCCTCGGGGCACCGGGGAGCTGTTTTTT.